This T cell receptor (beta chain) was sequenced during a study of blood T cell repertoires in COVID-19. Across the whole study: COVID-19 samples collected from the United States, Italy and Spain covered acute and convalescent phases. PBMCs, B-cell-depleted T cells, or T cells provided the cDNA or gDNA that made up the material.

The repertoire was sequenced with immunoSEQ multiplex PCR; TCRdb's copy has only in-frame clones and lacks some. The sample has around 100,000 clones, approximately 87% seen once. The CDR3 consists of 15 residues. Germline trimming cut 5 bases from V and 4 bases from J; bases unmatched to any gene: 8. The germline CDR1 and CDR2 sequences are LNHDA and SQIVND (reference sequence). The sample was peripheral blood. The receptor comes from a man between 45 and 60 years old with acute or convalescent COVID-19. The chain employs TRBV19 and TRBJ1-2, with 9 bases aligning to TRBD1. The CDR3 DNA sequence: TGTGCCAGTAGTCCCGCGCCGACAGGGGGCTATGGCTACACCTTC. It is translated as CASSPAPTGGYGYTF.